This T cell receptor (beta chain) was captured in a study of T-cell reconstitution after alpha-beta-depleted transplantation in children. Study-wide points: Hyperexpanded clones declined; after one year, newly produced T cells mostly supplied diversity. Approximately two months post-transplant, alpha-beta T cells reportedly originated from several hundred expanded graft clones. Some patients' high day-60 TCRbeta diversity was traced to surviving recipient T cells and thymic progenitors.

This clonotype turned up a few times. Its cognate antigen is unknown. The V and J ends lost 7 bases and 1 base respectively, with 16 bases between them. CDR1 is SEHNR, CDR2 FQNEAQ, per germline (reference sequence). The CDR3 spans 15 residues. Unique molecular identifiers were incorporated into the prepared TCRbeta library. MiXCR was run by TCRdb on the PCR reads, yielding one entry per CDR3 protein. Of about 580,000 distinct CDR3 sequences listed, approximately 22% are singletons. The J gene is TRBJ1-2, the V gene TRBV7-9; no reliable D call. The sequencing here drew on PBMCs, mostly from graft donor cells, taken 360 days after TCRalphabeta/CD19-depleted stem cell transplant. The receptor was derived from a boy under three years old who had a stem cell transplant for acute myeloid leukemia, so the T cells may come from the graft donor. This chain's CDR3 is CASTTYGRGNYGYTF. In DNA, the CDR3 is TGTGCCAGCACCACCTACGGACGGGGTAACTATGGCTACACCTTC. Full variable domain (missing parts from reference TRBV7-9 and TRBJ1-2): DTGVSQNPRHKITKRGQNVTFRCDPISEHNRLYWYRQTLGQGPEFLTYFQNEAQLEKSRLLSDRFSAERPKGSFSTLEIQRTEQGDSAMYLCASTTYGRGNYGYTFGSGTRLTVV.